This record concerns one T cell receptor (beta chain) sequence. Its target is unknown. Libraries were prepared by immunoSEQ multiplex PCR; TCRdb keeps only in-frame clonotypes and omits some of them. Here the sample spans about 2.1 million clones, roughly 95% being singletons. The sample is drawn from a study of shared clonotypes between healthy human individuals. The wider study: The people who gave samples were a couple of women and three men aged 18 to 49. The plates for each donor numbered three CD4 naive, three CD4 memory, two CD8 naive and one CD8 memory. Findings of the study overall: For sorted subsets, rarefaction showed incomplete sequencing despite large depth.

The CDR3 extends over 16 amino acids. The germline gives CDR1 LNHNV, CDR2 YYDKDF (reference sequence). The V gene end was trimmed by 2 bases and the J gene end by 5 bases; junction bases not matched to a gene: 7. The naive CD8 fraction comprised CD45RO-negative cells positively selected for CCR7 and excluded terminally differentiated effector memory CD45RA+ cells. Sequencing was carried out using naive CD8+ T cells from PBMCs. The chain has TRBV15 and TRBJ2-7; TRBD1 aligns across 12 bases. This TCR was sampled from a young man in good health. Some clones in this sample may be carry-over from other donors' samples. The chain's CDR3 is CATSRNRDRGLDEQYF. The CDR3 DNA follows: TGTGCCACCAGCAGAAACCGGGACAGGGGGCTCGACGAGCAGTACTTC. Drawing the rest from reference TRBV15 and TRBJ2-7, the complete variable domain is DAMVIQNPRYQVTQFGKPVTLSCSQTLNHNVMYWYQQKSSQAPKLLFHYYDKDFNNEADTPDNFQSRRPNTSFCFLDIRSPGLGDTAMYLCATSRNRDRGLDEQYFGPGTRLTVT.